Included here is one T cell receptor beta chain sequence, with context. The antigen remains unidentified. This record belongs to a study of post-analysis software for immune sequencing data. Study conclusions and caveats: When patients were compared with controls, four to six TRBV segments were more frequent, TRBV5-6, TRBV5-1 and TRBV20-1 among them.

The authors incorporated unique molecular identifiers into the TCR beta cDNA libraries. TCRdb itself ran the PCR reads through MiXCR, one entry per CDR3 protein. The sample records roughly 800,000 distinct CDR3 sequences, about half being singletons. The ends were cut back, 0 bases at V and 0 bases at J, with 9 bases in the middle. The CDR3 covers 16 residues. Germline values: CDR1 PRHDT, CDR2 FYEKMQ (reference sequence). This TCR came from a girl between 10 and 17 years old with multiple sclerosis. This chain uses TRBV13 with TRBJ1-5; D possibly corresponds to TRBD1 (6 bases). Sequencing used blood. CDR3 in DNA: TGTGCCAGCAGCTTAGGTGGGACACGTAGCAATCAGCCCCAGCATTTT. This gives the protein CASSLGGTRSNQPQHF. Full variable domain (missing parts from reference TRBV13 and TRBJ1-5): AAGVIQSPRHLIKEKRETATLKCYPIPRHDTVYWYQQGPGQDPQFLISFYEKMQSDKGSIPDRFSAQQFSDYHSELNMSSLELGDSALYFCASSLGGTRSNQPQHFGDGTRLSIL.